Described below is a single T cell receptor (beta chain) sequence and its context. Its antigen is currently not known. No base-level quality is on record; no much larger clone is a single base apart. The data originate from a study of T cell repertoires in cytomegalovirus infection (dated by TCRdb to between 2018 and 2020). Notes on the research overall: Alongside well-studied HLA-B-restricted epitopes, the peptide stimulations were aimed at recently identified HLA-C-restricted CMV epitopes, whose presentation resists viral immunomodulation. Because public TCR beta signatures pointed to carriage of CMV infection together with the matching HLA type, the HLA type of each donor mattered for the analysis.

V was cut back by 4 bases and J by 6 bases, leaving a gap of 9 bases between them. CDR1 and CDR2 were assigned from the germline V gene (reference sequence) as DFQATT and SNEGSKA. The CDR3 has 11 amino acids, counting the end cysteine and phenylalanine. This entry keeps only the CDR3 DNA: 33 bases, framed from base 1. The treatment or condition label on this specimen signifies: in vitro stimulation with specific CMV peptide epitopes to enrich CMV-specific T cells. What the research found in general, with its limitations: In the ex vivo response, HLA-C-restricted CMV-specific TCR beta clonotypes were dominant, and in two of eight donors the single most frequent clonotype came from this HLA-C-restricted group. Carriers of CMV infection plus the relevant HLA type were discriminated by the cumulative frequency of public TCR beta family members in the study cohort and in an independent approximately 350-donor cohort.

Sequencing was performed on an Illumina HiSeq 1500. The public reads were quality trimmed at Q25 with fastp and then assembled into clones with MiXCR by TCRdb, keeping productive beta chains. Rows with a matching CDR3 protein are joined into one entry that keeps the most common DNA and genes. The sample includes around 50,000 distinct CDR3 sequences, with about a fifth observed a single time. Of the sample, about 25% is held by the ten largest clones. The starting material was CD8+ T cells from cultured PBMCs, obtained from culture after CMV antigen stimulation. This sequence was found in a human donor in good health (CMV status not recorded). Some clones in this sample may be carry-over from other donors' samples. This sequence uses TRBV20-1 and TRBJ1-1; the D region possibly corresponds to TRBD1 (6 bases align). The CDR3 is CSAKDRPEAFF. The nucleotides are TGCAGTGCTAAAGACAGGCCTGAAGCTTTCTTT.